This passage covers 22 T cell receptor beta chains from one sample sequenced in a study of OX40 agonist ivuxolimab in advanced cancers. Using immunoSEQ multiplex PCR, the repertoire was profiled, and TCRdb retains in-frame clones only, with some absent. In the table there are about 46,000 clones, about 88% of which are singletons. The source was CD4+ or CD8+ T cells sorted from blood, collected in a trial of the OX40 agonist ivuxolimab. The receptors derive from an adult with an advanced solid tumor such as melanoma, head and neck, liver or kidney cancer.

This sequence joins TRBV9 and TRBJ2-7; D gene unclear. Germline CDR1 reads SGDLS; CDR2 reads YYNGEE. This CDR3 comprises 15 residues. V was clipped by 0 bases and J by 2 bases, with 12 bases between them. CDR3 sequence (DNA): TGTGCCAGCAGCGTAGGCGTCCTAGGCACCTACGAGCAGTACTTC. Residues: CASSVGVLGTYEQYF.

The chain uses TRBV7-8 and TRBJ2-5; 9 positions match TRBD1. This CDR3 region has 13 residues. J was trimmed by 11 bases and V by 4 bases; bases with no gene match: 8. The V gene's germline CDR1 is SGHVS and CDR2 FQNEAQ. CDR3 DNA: TGTGCCAGCAGCTGGACCCGGACAGGGGAGCAGTACTTC. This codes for CASSWTRTGEQYF.

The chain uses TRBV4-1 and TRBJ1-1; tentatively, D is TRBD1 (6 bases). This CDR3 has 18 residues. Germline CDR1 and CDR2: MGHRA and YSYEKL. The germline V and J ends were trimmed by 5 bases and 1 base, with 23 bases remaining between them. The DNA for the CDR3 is TGCGCCAGCAGCTCCCGCTCCAACAGGGAAGGCCCGAACACTGAAGCTTTCTTT. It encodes CASSSRSNREGPNTEAFF.

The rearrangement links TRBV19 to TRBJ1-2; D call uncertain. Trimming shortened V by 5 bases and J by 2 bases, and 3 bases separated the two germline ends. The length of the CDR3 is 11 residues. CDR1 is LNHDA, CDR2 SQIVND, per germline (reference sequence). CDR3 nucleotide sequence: TGTGCCAGTAGTCCCAACTATGGCTACACCTTC. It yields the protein CASSPNYGYTF.

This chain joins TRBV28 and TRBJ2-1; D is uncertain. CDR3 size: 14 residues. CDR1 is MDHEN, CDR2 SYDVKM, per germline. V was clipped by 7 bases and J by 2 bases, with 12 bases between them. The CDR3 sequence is CASNPSQAYNEQFF. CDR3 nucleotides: TGTGCCAGCAACCCTAGTCAGGCCTACAATGAGCAGTTCTTC.

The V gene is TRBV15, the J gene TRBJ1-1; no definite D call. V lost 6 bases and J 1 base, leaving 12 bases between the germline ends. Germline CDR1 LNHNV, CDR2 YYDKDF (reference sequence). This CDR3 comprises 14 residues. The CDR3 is CATSVGTGNTEAFF. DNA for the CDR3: TGTGCCACCAGTGTCGGAACGGGGAACACTGAAGCTTTCTTT. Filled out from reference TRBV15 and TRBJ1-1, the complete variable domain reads DAMVIQNPRYQVTQFGKPVTLSCSQTLNHNVMYWYQQKSSQAPKLLFHYYDKDFNNEADTPDNFQSRRPNTSFCFLDIRSPGLGDTAMYLCATSVGTGNTEAFFGQGTRLTVV.

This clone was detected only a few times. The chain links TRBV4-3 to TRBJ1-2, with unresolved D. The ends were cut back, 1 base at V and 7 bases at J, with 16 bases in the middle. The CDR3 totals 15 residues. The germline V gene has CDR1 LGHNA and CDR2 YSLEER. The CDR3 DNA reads TGCGCCAGCAGCCAAGTTAATAGCGATGGAGGTGGCTACACCTTC. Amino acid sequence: CASSQVNSDGGGYTF.

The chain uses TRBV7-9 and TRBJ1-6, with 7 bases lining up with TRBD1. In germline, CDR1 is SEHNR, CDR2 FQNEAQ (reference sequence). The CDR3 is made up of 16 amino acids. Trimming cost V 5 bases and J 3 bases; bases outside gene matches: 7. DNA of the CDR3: TGTGCCAGCAGCCCAAAGACAGGGTTCTATAATTCACCCCTCCACTTT. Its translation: CASSPKTGFYNSPLHF.

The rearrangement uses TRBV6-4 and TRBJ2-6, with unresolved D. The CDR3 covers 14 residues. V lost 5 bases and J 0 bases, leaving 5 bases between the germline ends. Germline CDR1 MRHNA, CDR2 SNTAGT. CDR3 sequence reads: CASSIISGANVLTF. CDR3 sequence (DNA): TGTGCCAGCAGTATTATCTCTGGGGCCAACGTCCTGACTTTC.

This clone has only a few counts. The CDR3: CASSRLAGGNQETQYF. CDR3 DNA sequence: TGTGCCAGCAGCCGATTAGCGGGGGGCAACCAAGAGACCCAGTACTTC. The chain links TRBV4-2 to TRBJ2-5; 10 nucleotides align to TRBD2. Per the germline V gene, CDR1 is LGHNA and CDR2 is YNFKEQ. The CDR3 runs 16 residues. V shed 4 bases and J 0 bases; nucleotides not matched to a gene: 5.

The CDR3 loop reads CAGARGGADRDEQYF. The DNA for the CDR3 is TGTGCCGGAGCACGGGGGGGGGCGGATCGGGACGAGCAGTACTTC. The chain links TRBV10-3 to TRBJ2-7; 8 positions match TRBD2. With V trimmed by 11 bases and J by 5 bases, 17 bases remained unmatched. Germline V gene data show CDR1 as ENHRY and CDR2 as SYGVKD. The CDR3 spans 15 residues.

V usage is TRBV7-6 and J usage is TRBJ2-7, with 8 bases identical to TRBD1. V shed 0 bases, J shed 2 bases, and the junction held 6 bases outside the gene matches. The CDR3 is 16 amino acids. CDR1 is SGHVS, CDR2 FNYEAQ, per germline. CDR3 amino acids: CASSLAEGTGTYEQYF. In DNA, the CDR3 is TGTGCCAGCAGCTTAGCAGAAGGGACAGGTACCTACGAGCAGTACTTC.

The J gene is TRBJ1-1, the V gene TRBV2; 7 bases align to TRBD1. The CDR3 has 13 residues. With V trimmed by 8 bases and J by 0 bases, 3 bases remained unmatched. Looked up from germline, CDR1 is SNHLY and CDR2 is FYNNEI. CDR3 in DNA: TGTGCCAGCCCGGACAGGTTGAACACTGAAGCTTTCTTT. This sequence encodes CASPDRLNTEAFF.

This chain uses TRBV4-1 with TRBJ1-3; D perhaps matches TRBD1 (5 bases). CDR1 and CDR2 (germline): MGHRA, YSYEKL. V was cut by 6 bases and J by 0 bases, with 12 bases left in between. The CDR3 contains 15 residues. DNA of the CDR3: TGCGCCAGCAGATCGGGACCGATCTCTGGAAACACCATATATTTT. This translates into CASRSGPISGNTIYF.

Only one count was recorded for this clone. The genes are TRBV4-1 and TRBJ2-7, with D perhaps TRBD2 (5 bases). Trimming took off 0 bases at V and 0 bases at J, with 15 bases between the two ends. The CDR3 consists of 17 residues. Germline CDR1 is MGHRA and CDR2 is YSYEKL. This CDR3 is CASSQDSNGLPSYEQYF. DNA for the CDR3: TGCGCCAGCAGCCAAGATAGTAACGGACTCCCCTCCTACGAGCAGTACTTC.

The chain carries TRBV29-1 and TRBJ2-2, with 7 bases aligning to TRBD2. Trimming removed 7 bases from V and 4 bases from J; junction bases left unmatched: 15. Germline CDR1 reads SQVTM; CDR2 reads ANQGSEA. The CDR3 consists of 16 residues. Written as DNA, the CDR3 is TGCAGCGCTGGGGGAGGGCAGAACGGTTTCACCGGGGAGCTGTTTTTT. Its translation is CSAGGGQNGFTGELFF.

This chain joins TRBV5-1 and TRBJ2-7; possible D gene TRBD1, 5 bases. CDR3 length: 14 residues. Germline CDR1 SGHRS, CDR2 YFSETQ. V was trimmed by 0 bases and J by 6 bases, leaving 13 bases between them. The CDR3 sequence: CASSLAGRVGEQYF. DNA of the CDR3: TGCGCCAGCAGCTTGGCCGGCAGGGTCGGCGAGCAGTACTTC.

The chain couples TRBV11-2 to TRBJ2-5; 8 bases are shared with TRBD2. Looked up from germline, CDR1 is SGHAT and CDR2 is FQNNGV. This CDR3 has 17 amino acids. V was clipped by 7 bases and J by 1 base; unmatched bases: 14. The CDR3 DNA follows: TGTGCCAGCATCCTGGGGTTGAGGAGCGGGGGCCAAGAGACCCAGTACTTC. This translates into CASILGLRSGGQETQYF. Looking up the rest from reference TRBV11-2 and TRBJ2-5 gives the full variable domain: EAGVAQSPRYKIIEKRQSVAFWCNPISGHATLYWYQQILGQGPKLLIQFQNNGVVDDSQLPKDRFSAERLKGVDSTLKIQPAKLEDSAVYLCASILGLRSGGQETQYFGPGTRLLVL.

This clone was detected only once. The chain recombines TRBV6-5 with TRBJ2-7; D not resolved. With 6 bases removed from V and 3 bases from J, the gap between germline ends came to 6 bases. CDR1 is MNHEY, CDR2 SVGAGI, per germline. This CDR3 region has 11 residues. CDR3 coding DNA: TGTGCCAGCAGAGTTGGCTACGAGCAGTACTTC. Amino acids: CASRVGYEQYF.

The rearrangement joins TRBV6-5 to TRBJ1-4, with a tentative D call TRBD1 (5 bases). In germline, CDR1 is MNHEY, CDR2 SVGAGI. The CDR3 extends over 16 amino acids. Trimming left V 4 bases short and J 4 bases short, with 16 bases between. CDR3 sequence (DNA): TGTGCCAGCAGTTTTATAGGAGGGGCATTTAATGAAAAACTGTTTTTT. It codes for CASSFIGGAFNEKLFF.

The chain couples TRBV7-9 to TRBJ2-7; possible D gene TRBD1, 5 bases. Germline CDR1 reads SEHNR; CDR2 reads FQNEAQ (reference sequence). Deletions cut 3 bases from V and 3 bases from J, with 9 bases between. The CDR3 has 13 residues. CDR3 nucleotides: TGTGCCAGCAGCTTGGGGCCGAACTACGAGCAGTACTTC. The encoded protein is CASSLGPNYEQYF.

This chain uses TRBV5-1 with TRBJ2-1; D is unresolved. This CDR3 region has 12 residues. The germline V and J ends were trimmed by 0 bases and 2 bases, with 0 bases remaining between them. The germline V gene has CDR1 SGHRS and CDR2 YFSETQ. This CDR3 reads CASSLAYNEQFF. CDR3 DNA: TGCGCCAGCAGCTTGGCCTACAATGAGCAGTTCTTC.